The 19 T cell receptor beta chains below come from one sample, sequenced in a study of cytomegalovirus exposure and HLA in healthy donors. TCRdb's copy holds only in-frame clones and misses some; the assay was immunoSEQ multiplex PCR. The sample includes approximately 82,000 clones, 85% to 95% of them seen just once. Source material: PBMCs. The origin of the receptors is a woman between 18 and 29 years old in good health and CMV-seronegative.

In this sample, this clone turned up once. The rearrangement links TRBV7-2 to TRBJ1-3; 9 nucleotides match TRBD1. This CDR3 region has 16 residues. Per germline, CDR1 SGHTA and CDR2 FQGNSA. V shed 1 base, J shed 1 base, and the junction held 2 bases outside the gene matches. CDR3 residues: CASSLVGQGSGNTIYF. The CDR3 coding sequence is TGTGCCAGCAGCTTAGTGGGACAGGGTTCTGGAAACACCATATATTTT.

V and J are TRBV27 and TRBJ2-7; 8 nucleotides match TRBD1. The J segment lost 0 bases and the V segment lost 1 base, leaving 5 bases of the junction unmatched. This CDR3 has 16 residues. The germline CDR1 and CDR2 sequences are MNHEY and SMNVEV (reference sequence). The CDR3 here is CASSLFPGQASYEQYF. The CDR3 DNA is TGTGCCAGCAGTTTATTCCCGGGACAGGCCTCCTACGAGCAGTACTTC.

The chain carries TRBV7-9 and TRBJ1-2; D unclear. The CDR3 runs to 14 residues. CDR1 and CDR2 from the germline V gene are SEHNR and FQNEAQ (reference sequence). Trimming took off 1 base at V and 3 bases at J, with 9 bases between the two ends. The CDR3 region has the DNA TGTGCCAGCAGCTTAGTAGCCAGAGACTATGGCTACACCTTC. It codes for CASSLVARDYGYTF. The whole variable domain, filled in from reference TRBV7-9 and TRBJ1-2, reads DTGVSQNPRHKITKRGQNVTFRCDPISEHNRLYWYRQTLGQGPEFLTYFQNEAQLEKSRLLSDRFSAERPKGSFSTLEIQRTEQGDSAMYLCASSLVARDYGYTFGSGTRLTVV.

The chain is built from TRBV2 and TRBJ2-7; 7 nucleotides align to TRBD2. Losses at the gene ends were 6 bases for V and 6 bases for J; bases not matched to a gene: 14. The CDR3 totals 15 residues. CDR1 and CDR2 (germline): SNHLY, FYNNEI. CDR3 loop: CASSHLGLAVGEQYF. The CDR3 DNA reads as TGTGCCAGCAGCCATCTAGGGCTAGCGGTTGGCGAGCAGTACTTC.

V and J are TRBV5-1 and TRBJ2-7; 12 bases match TRBD2. Germline V gives CDR1 SGHRS, CDR2 YFSETQ. The J segment lost 2 bases and the V segment lost 4 bases, leaving 22 bases of the junction unmatched. The CDR3 contains 21 residues. DNA of the CDR3: TGCGCCAGCAGCCCCCCCCGGATACTAGCGGGGGGTCTCTCCTTCCCCTACGAGCAGTACTTC. This encodes CASSPPRILAGGLSFPYEQYF.

This clone was observed a few times. The chain employs TRBV2 and TRBJ1-5; D is perhaps TRBD1 (6 bases). Germline V gene lookup returns CDR1 SNHLY and CDR2 FYNNEI. The CDR3 is 15 amino acids. V was shortened by 6 bases and J by 2 bases, with 14 bases between the two germline ends. In DNA form, the CDR3 reads TGTGCCAGCAGAGGACAGACGACTGGCAATCAGCCCCAGCATTTT. It yields the protein CASRGQTTGNQPQHF. Combining the CDR3 with reference TRBV2 and TRBJ1-5 gives the whole variable domain EPEVTQTPSHQVTQMGQEVILRCVPISNHLYFYWYRQILGQKVEFLVSFYNNEISEKSEIFDDQFSVERPDGSNFTLKIRSTKLEDSAMYFCASRGQTTGNQPQHFGDGTRLSIL.

This clone has a single count. The chain is built from TRBV19 and TRBJ1-2, with a tentative D call TRBD1 (6 bases). The CDR3 covers 13 residues. Trimming took off 3 bases at V and 8 bases at J, with 13 bases between the two ends. From germline, CDR1 is LNHDA and CDR2 SQIVND (reference sequence). The CDR3, as DNA: TGTGCCAGTAGTATTGAACAGGGCTCCGGCTACACCTTC. Protein product: CASSIEQGSGYTF.

The V call is TRBV29-1, the J call TRBJ1-2, with D perhaps matching TRBD1 (5 bases). Germline values: CDR1 SQVTM, CDR2 ANQGSEA. CDR3 length equals 12 residues. The V gene lost 5 bases and the J gene lost 7 bases, with 14 bases spanning the gap. The DNA of the CDR3 is TGCAGCGTTTACGGGCAGGGTGGTGGCTACACCTTC. Encoded protein: CSVYGQGGGYTF. Using reference TRBV29-1 and TRBJ1-2 for the parts outside the CDR3, the full variable domain is SAVISQKPSRDICQRGTSLTIQCQVDSQVTMMFWYRQQPGQSLTLIATANQGSEATYESGFVIDKFPISRPNLTFSTLTVSNMSPEDSSIYLCSVYGQGGGYTFGSGTRLTVV.

The rearrangement uses TRBV7-2 and TRBJ2-1, with TRBD2 as a possible D gene (6 bases). From germline, CDR1 is SGHTA and CDR2 FQGNSA. The CDR3 totals 16 residues. The V end was cut by 3 bases, the J end by 0 bases, with 12 bases between. The CDR3 coding sequence is TGTGCCAGCAGCTTGGGGGGATCTAGCTCCTACAATGAGCAGTTCTTC. This encodes CASSLGGSSSYNEQFF.

The gene calls are TRBV19 and TRBJ1-2, with D perhaps matching TRBD1 (6 bases). V gave up 3 bases and J gave up 5 bases, with 10 bases separating them. CDR1 is LNHDA, CDR2 SQIVND, per germline (reference sequence). This CDR3 is 13 amino acids long. The CDR3 coding sequence is TGTGCCAGTAGTATTGGGACAAGTTATGGCTACACCTTC. Amino acid sequence: CASSIGTSYGYTF.

This rearrangement joins TRBV7-9 to TRBJ1-2, with TRBD1 matching 7 bases. Trimming removed 2 bases from V and 4 bases from J; junction bases left unmatched: 7. The CDR3 loop spans 15 amino acids. Germline V gene data show CDR1 as SEHNR and CDR2 as FQNEAQ (reference sequence). The CDR3 reads CASSLTGDSAYGYTF. The CDR3 bases are TGTGCCAGCAGCTTAACTGGGGACAGTGCCTATGGCTACACCTTC.

The chain uses TRBV10-3 and TRBJ1-3; tentatively, D is TRBD1 (5 bases). Per the germline V gene, CDR1 is ENHRY and CDR2 is SYGVKD. Between the trimmed V and J ends, which lost 3 bases and 2 bases, there was a span of 8 bases. This CDR3 is built from 14 residues. CDR3 bases: TGTGCCATCAGTGAACAGGAAACTGGAAACACCATATATTTT. Encoded protein: CAISEQETGNTIYF.

The rearrangement joins TRBV29-1 to TRBJ2-7; TRBD1 agrees at 8 bases. The CDR3 has 15 residues. V was pared by 0 bases and J by 2 bases, with 6 bases of the junction left unmatched. Germline CDR1 SQVTM, CDR2 ANQGSEA. CDR3 sequence reads: CSVEDRRQGTYEQYF. Here the CDR3 DNA reads TGCAGCGTTGAAGATCGTCGACAGGGGACCTACGAGCAGTACTTC.

The count of this clone is one. The chain is built from TRBV5-1 and TRBJ2-7, with no clear D. Trimming removed 0 bases from V and 2 bases from J, with 15 bases in between. The CDR3 has 16 residues. The V gene's germline CDR1 is SGHRS and CDR2 YFSETQ. CDR3 amino acids: CASSLAPSQGAYEQYF. The CDR3 nucleotides are TGCGCCAGCAGCTTGGCCCCGTCACAAGGAGCCTACGAGCAGTACTTC.

This sequence joins TRBV4-3 and TRBJ2-1; D might be TRBD2 (6 bases). The CDR3 totals 17 residues. V dropped 8 bases and J dropped 8 bases, with 28 bases sitting between them. Germline V gene data show CDR1 as LGHNA and CDR2 as YSLEER. CDR3 amino acids: CASERGWGTRPGDEQFF. The CDR3 DNA sequence: TGCGCCAGCGAACGAGGATGGGGGACCAGGCCGGGGGATGAGCAGTTCTTC.

This clone was seen once. This chain links TRBV4-3 with TRBJ1-2, with unresolved D. V was clipped by 0 bases and J by 0 bases, with 8 bases between them. CDR1 and CDR2 from the germline V gene are LGHNA and YSLEER. This CDR3 spans 15 amino acids. The CDR3 loop is CASSQERGSNYGYTF. The CDR3, as DNA: TGCGCCAGCAGCCAAGAGCGGGGTTCTAACTATGGCTACACCTTC.

V usage is TRBV5-1 and J usage is TRBJ2-7; D is perhaps TRBD1 (5 bases). The CDR3 totals 14 residues. V lost 6 bases to trimming and J lost 2 bases, with 15 bases between them. Looked up from germline, CDR1 is SGHRS and CDR2 is YFSETQ. The CDR3 sequence is CASTPTTDTYEQYF. The CDR3, as DNA: TGCGCCAGCACTCCAACGACAGATACCTACGAGCAGTACTTC.

The chain combines TRBV18 with TRBJ1-4, with a weak D call TRBD1 (5 bases). CDR3 length equals 16 residues. Germline V CDR1 and CDR2: KGHSH, LQKENI. The ends were cut back, 3 bases at V and 5 bases at J, with 16 bases in the middle. CDR3 sequence: CASSPTVQTVNEKLFF. The CDR3 region has the DNA TGTGCCAGCTCACCCACCGTCCAGACAGTCAATGAAAAACTGTTTTTT.

The chain links TRBV19 to TRBJ1-3; D is ambiguous. Germline assignment: CDR1 LNHDA and CDR2 SQIVND (reference sequence). The V end was cut by 3 bases, the J end by 0 bases, with 9 bases between. This CDR3 is 15 amino acids long. The CDR3 coding sequence is TGTGCCAGTAGTATCGCGCGTTTCTCTGGAAACACCATATATTTT. It yields the protein CASSIARFSGNTIYF.